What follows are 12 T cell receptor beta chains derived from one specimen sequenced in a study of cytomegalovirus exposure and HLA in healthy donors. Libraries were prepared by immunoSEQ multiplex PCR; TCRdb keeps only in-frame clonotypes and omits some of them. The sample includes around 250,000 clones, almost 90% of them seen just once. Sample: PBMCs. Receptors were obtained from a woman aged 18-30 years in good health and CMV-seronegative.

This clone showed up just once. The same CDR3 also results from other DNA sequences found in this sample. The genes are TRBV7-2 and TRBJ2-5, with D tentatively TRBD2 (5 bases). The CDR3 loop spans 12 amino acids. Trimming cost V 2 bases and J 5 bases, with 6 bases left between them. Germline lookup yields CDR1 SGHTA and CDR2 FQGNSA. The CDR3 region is CASSLSGETQYF. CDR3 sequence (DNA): TGTGCCAGCAGCTTAAGCGGCGAGACCCAGTACTTC. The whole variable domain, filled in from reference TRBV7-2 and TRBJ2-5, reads GAGVSQSPSNKVTEKGKDVELRCDPISGHTALYWYRQSLGQGLEFLIYFQGNSAPDKSGLPSDRFSAERTGGSVSTLTIQRTQQEDSAVYLCASSLSGETQYFGPGTRLLVL.

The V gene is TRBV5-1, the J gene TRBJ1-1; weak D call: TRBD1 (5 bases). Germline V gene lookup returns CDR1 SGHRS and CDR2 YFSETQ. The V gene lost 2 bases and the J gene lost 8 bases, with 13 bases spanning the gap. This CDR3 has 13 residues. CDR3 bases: TGCGCCAGCAGCTTTGCGGCCAGGACAGAAGCTTTCTTT. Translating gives CASSFAARTEAFF.

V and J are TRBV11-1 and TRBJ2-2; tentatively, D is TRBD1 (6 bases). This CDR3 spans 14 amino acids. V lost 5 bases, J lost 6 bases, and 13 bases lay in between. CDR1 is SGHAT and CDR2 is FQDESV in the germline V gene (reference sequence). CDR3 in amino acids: CASSQGQTAGELFF. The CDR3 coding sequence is TGTGCCAGCAGCCAGGGACAAACCGCCGGGGAGCTGTTTTTT. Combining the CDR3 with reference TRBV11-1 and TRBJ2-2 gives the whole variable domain EAEVAQSPRYKITEKSQAVAFWCDPISGHATLYWYRQILGQGPELLVQFQDESVVDDSQLPKDRFSAERLKGVDSTLKIQPAELGDSAMYLCASSQGQTAGELFFGEGSRLTVL.

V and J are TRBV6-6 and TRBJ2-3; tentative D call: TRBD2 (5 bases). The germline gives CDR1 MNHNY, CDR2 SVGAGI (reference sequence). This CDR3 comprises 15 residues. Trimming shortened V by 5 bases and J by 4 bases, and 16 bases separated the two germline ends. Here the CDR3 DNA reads TGTGCCAGCAGTGACCGGGGATCACACGCAGATACGCAGTATTTT. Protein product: CASSDRGSHADTQYF.

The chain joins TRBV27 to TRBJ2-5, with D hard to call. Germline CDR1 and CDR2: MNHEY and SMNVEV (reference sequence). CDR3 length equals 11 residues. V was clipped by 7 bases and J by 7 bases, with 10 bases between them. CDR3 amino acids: CASILLLTQYF. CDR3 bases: TGTGCCAGCATTCTATTGTTGACCCAGTACTTC.

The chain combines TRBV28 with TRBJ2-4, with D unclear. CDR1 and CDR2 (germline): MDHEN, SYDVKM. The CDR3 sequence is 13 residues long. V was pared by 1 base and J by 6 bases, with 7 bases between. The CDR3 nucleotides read TGTGCCAGCAGTTTATTTGCGTTAAACATTCAGTACTTC. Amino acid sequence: CASSLFALNIQYF.

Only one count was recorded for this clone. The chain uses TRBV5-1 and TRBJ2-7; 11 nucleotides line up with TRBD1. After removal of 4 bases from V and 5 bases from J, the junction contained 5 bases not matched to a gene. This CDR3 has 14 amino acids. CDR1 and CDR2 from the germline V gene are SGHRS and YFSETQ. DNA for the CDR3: TGCGCCAGCAGCCCGGGGACAGGGGGAGACGAGCAGTACGTC. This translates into CASSPGTGGDEQYV.

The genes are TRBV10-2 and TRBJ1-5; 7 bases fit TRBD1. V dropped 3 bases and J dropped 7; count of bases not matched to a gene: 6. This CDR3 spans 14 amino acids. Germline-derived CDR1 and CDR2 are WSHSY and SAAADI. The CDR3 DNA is TGCGCCAGCAGTGAATACAGGGGAGTGCAGCCCCAGCATTTT. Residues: CASSEYRGVQPQHF.

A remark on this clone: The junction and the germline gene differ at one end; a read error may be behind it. CDR3 sequence: CASSLESGMSSEQYF. CDR3 sequence (DNA): TGTGCCAGCAGCTTAGAGTCAGGAATGTCCTCCGAGCAGTACTTC. The chain couples TRBV11-3 to TRBJ2-7; no clear D. The CDR3 spans 15 residues. CDR1 and CDR2 from the germline V gene are SGHNT and YENEEA.

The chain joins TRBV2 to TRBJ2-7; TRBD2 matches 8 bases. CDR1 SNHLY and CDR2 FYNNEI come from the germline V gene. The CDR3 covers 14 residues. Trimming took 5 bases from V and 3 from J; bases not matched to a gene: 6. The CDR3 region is CASSLRGDVYEQYF. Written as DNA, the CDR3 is TGTGCCAGCAGTTTGCGGGGGGACGTCTACGAGCAGTACTTC. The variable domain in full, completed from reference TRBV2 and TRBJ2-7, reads EPEVTQTPSHQVTQMGQEVILRCVPISNHLYFYWYRQILGQKVEFLVSFYNNEISEKSEIFDDQFSVERPDGSNFTLKIRSTKLEDSAMYFCASSLRGDVYEQYFGPGTRLTVT.

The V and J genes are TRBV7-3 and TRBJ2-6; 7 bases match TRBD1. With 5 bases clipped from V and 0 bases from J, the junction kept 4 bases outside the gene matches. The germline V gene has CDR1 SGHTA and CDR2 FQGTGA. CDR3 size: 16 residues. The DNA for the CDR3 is TGTGCCAGCAGCGCATCAGGGGGCTCTGGGGCCAACGTCCTGACTTTC. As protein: CASSASGGSGANVLTF.

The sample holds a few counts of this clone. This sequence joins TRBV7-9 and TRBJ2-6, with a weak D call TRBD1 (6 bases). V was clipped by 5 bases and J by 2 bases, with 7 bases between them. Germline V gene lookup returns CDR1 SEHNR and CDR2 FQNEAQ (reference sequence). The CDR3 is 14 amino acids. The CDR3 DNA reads TGTGCCAGCAGCACAGGGCCTGGGGCCAACGTCCTGACTTTC. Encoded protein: CASSTGPGANVLTF.